A single T cell receptor (beta chain) is shown here with its context. The antigen this receptor binds is unknown. Per-nucleotide qualities are absent, and no much larger clonotype sits a single base away. This sample is part of a study of blood T cells in healthy people across ages (dated by TCRdb to 2015 to 2017). For the study in its entirety: In model experiments, template switching captured roughly one uniquely barcoded TCR beta cDNA molecule for every two T cells. Using deep sequencing normalized with unique cDNA molecular identifiers, the study measured how TCR beta repertoire diversity changes with age. The donors were divided into four age groups: young (average approximately 17 years), middle-aged (roughly 40), aged (about 60) and long-lived (more than 75). To avoid experimental bias, donors of different ages were distributed randomly across sequencing lanes. The study analyzed two additional independent replicas of 1 million unique cDNA reads from the same blood draw for two donors, one aged 18 to 30 and one aged 80 or older. Results the study describes overall, beyond this receptor: Compared with the aged group, the long-lived group had more naive CD4+ T cells, fewer expanded clones and increased TCR diversity, suggesting age selection. Because profiling used bulk unsorted PBMCs, naive and antigen-experienced compartments could not be compared conclusively. The percentage of naive T cells measured by flow cytometry correlated strongly with observed TCR beta diversity. Estimates of total diversity based on one million sequenced T cells were regarded as lower bounds and as underestimates. The CMV infection status of donors was not known, potentially confounding age-related changes in expanded clonotypes. As age increased, observed TCR beta diversity per million T cells dropped in a roughly linear way, and a significant reduction was already evident by age 40.

Systemically healthy Caucasian individuals from Russia, 39 in total and aged roughly 6 to 100 years, were included as donors. Each donor gave ten milliliters of peripheral blood, collected into EDTA-treated Vacutainer tubes. Ficoll-Paque density-gradient centrifugation was used to isolate PBMCs, with at least 6.5 million per sample. Trizol reagent was used to extract total RNA from PBMCs, with at least 6 micrograms per sample. Naive CD45RAhigh/CD27high T cell percentages were measured by flow cytometry on a PBMC aliquot from every donor. From a lookup of the germline V gene (reference sequence), CDR1 and CDR2 are MNHEY and SMNVEV. Spanning cysteine to phenylalanine, the CDR3 consists of 15 amino acids. This entry keeps only the CDR3 DNA: 45 bases, framed from base 1. The junction shows trimming of 8 bases on V and 13 bases on J, plus 27 bases between the germline ends. Library generation was performed with 5' RACE. For sequencing, an Illumina HiSeq 2500 was employed. A second roughly 7 to 12 cycle PCR used a sample-barcoded 5' primer and a J-beta primer mix. A template-switch 5' adaptor carrying 12 random nucleotides introduced a unique molecular identifier onto each TCR beta cDNA molecule. Each sample yielded at least 2.5 million CDR3-containing paired-end reads. The Mint cDNA synthesis kit, primed by a TRBC-specific oligonucleotide, was used to synthesize first-strand cDNA from all RNA. Following uracil-DNA glycosylase treatment, a first 18-cycle PCR with universal primers M1SS and BC2_uni_R was performed on all cDNA. In the authors' own workflow: Normalization of each sample was performed by random selection of 1 million high-quality reads, each carrying a distinct molecular identifier. Instead of being binned into consensus sequences, reads that shared molecular identifiers were thrown out. CDR3 identification, clonotype clustering and error correction used MiTCR with a Q25 quality threshold and the strictest error-elimination algorithm. Lower-bound total TCR beta diversity was estimated with a nonparametric unseen species model using Euler transformation. TCRdb redid the processing of the public reads, applying fastp at Q25 and MiXCR, and retained in-frame beta chains. Merged by CDR3 protein, the rows form single entries marked with the most common genes and DNA. The authors' filters were not applied to this entry. The sample records 890,000 or so distinct CDR3 sequences, approximately 59% of which are singletons. In total, the top ten clones hold roughly 25% of the sample.

The sequence links TRBV27 to TRBJ2-4; the best D guess is TRBD2, with 6 bases matching. This TCR was sampled from a man aged 25-40 years in good health. The sample taken for sequencing was blood. Here is the DNA: TGTGCCAGCGGAACCCACAGCGGGCCGTACAATGAGCAGTACTTC. This is translated as CASGTHSGPYNEQYF.